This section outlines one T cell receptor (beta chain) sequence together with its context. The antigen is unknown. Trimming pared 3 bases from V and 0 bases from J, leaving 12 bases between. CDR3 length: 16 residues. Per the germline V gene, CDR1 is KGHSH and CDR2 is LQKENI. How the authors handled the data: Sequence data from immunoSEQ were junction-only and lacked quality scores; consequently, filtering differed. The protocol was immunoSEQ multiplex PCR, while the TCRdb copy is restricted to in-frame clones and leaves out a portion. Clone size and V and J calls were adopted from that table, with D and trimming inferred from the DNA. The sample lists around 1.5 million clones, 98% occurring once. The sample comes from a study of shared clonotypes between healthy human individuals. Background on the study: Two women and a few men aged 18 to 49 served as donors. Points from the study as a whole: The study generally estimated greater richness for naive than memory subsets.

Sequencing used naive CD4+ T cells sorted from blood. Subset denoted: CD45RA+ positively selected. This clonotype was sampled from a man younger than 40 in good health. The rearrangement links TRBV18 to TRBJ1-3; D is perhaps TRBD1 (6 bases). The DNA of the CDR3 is TGTGCCAGCTCACCCTTGGGACAAACCTCTGGAAACACCATATATTTT. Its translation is CASSPLGQTSGNTIYF. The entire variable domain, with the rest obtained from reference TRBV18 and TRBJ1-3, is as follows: NAGVMQNPRHLVRRRGQEARLRCSPMKGHSHVYWYRQLPEEGLKFMVYLQKENIIDESGMPKERFSAEFPKEGPSILRIQQVVRGDSAAYFCASSPLGQTSGNTIYFGEGSWLTVV.